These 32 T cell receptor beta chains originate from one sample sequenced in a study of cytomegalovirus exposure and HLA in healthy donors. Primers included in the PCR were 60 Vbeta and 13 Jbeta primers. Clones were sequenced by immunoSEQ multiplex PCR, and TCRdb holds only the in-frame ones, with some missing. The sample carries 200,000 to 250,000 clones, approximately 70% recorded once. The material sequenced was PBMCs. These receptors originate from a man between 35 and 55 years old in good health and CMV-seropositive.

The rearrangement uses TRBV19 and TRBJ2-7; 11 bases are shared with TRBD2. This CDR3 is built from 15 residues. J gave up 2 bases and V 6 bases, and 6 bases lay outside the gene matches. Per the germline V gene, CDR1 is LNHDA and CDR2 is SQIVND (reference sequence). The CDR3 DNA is TGTGCCAGTAGCACGACTAGCGGGGAGACCTACGAGCAGTACTTC. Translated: CASSTTSGETYEQYF.

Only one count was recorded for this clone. The CDR3 bases are TGTGCCAGCAGCCTAGGGGGAGGCATTCAAGAGACCCAGTACTTC. It is translated as CASSLGGGIQETQYF. The J gene is TRBJ2-5, the V gene TRBV9; D possibly uses TRBD1 or TRBD2 (6 bases each). The CDR3 has 15 amino acids. Germline lookup yields CDR1 SGDLS and CDR2 YYNGEE. The V gene lost 4 bases and the J gene lost 2 bases, with 15 bases spanning the gap.

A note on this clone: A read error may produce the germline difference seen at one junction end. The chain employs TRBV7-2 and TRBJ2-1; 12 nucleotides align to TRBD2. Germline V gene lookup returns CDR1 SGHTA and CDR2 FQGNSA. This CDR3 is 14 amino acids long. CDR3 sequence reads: CASSLAGGLNEQFF. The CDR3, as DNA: TGTGCCAGCAGCCTAGCGGGGGGGCTCAATGAGCAGTTCTTC.

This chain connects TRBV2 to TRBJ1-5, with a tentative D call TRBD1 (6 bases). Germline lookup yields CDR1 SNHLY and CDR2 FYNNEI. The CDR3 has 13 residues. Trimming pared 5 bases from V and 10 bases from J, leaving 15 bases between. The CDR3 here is CASSRGGGSPQHF. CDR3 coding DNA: TGTGCCAGCAGTAGGGGGGGTGGATCTCCCCAGCATTTT.

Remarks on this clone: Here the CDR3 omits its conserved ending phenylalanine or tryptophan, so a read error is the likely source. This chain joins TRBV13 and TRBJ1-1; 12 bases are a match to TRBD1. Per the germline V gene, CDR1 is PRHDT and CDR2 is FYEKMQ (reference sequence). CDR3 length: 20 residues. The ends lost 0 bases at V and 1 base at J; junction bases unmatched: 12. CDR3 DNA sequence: TGTGCCAGCAGCTTAGGTCAGGGGGACAGGGGGCCTTGGGGGAACACTGAAGCTTTCTCT. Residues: CASSLGQGDRGPWGNTEAFS.

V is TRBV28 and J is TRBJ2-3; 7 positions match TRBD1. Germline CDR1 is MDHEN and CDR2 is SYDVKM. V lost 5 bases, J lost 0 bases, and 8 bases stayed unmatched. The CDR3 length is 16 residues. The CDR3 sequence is CASSRRDRLSTDTQYF. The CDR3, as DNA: TGTGCCAGCAGTCGCCGGGACAGACTAAGCACAGATACGCAGTATTTT.

The CDR3 DNA is TGCAGCGTTGATCCCCCGGGACAGGGCAACGAAAAACTGTTTTTT. Translation: CSVDPPGQGNEKLFF. The rearrangement joins TRBV29-1 to TRBJ1-4; 9 nucleotides match TRBD1. This CDR3 contains 15 residues. After removal of 3 bases from V and 8 bases from J, the junction contained 10 bases not matched to a gene. Germline CDR1 SQVTM, CDR2 ANQGSEA.

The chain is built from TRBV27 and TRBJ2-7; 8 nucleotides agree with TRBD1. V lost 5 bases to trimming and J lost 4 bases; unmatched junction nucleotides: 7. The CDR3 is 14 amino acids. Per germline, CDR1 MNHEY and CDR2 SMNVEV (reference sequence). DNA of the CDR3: TGTGCCAGCAGTATAGGCAGGGGGCCTTACGAGCAGTACTTC. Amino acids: CASSIGRGPYEQYF.

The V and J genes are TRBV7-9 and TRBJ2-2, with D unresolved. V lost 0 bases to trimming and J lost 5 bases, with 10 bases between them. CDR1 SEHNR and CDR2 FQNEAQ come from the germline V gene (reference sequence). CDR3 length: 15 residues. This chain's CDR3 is CASSLAGSSTGELFF. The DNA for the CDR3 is TGTGCCAGCAGCTTAGCTGGCAGTTCAACCGGGGAGCTGTTTTTT.

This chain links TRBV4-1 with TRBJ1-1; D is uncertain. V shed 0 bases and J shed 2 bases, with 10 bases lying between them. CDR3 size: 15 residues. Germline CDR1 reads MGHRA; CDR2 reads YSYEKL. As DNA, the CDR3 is TGCGCCAGCAGCCAAGAGGGGAGTCCTAACACTGAAGCTTTCTTT. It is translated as CASSQEGSPNTEAFF.

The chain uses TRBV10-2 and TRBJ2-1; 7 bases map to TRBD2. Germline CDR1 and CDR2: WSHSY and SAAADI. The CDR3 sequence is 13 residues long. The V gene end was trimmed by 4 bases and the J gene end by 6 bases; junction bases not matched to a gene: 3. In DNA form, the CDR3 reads TGCGCCAGCAGTGGGGGGACTATCAATGAGCAGTTCTTC. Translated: CASSGGTINEQFF.

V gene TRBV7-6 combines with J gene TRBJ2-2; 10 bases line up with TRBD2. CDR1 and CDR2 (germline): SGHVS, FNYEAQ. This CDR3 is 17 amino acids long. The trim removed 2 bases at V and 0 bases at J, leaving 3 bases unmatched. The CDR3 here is CASSLSGGEANTGELFF. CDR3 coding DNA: TGTGCCAGCAGCTTAAGCGGGGGGGAAGCGAACACCGGGGAGCTGTTTTTT.

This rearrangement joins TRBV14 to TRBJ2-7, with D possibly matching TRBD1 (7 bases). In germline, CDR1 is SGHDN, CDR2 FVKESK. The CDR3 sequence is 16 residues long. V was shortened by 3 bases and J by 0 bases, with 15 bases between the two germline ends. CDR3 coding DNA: TGTGCCAGCAGCCAGGAGGGACAGAAACGCTCCTACGAGCAGTACTTC. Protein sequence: CASSQEGQKRSYEQYF.

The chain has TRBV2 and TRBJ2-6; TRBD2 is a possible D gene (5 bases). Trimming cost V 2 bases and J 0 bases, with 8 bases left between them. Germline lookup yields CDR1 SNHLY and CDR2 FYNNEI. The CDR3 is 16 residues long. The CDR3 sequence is CASSEFGVSGANVLTF. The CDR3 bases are TGTGCCAGCAGTGAATTCGGGGTCTCTGGGGCCAACGTCCTGACTTTC.

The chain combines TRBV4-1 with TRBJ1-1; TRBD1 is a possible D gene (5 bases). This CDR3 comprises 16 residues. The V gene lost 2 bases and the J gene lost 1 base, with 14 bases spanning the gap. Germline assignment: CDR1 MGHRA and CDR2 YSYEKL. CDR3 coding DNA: TGCGCCAGCAGCCAACTAGGGGAGGCAGAGAACACTGAAGCTTTCTTT. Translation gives CASSQLGEAENTEAFF.

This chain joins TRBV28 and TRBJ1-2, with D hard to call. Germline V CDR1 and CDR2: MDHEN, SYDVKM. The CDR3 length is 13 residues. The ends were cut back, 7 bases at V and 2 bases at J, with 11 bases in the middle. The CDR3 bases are TGTGCCAGCACACAGCCAGACAACTATGGCTACACCTTC. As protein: CASTQPDNYGYTF.

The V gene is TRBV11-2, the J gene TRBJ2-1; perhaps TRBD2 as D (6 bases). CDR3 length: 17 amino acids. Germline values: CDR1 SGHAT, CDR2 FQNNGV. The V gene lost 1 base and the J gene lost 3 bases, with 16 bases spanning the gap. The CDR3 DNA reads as TGTGCCAGCAGCTTAGTCCCTCCCGGGGGACTCTACAATGAGCAGTTCTTC. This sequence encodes CASSLVPPGGLYNEQFF. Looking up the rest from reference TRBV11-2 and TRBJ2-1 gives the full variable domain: EAGVAQSPRYKIIEKRQSVAFWCNPISGHATLYWYQQILGQGPKLLIQFQNNGVVDDSQLPKDRFSAERLKGVDSTLKIQPAKLEDSAVYLCASSLVPPGGLYNEQFFGPGTRLTVL.

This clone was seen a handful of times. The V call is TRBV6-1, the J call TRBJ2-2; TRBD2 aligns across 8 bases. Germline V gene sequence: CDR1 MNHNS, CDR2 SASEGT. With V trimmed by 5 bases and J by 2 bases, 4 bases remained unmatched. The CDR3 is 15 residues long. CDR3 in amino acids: CASSPLAGNTGELFF. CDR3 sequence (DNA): TGTGCCAGCAGTCCGCTAGCGGGTAACACCGGGGAGCTGTTTTTT.

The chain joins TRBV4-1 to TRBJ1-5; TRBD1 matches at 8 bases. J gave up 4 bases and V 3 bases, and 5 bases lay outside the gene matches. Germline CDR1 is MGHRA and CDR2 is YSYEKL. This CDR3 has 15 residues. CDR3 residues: CASSQAGQGNQPQHF. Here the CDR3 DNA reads TGCGCCAGCAGCCAGGCCGGACAGGGAAATCAGCCCCAGCATTTT.

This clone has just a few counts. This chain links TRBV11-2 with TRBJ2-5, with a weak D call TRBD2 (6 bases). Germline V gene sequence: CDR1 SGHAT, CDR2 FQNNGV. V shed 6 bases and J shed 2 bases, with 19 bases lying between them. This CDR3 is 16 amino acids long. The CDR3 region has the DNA TGTGCCAGCAGTTTGAGCCTCCGGGGAGGACAAGAGACCCAGTACTTC. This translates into CASSLSLRGGQETQYF. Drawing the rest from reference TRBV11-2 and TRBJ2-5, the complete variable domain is EAGVAQSPRYKIIEKRQSVAFWCNPISGHATLYWYQQILGQGPKLLIQFQNNGVVDDSQLPKDRFSAERLKGVDSTLKIQPAKLEDSAVYLCASSLSLRGGQETQYFGPGTRLLVL.

In nucleotides, the CDR3 is TGTGCCAGCAGCGCTGATAGCGGGGGGCGCAATGAGCAGTTCTTC. Amino acids: CASSADSGGRNEQFF. The chain recombines TRBV7-7 with TRBJ2-1; 10 positions agree with TRBD2. The V gene's germline CDR1 is SSHAT and CDR2 FNYEAQ (reference sequence). V trimming: 5 bases; J trimming: 6 bases; junction bases outside the gene matches: 7. The CDR3 loop spans 15 amino acids.

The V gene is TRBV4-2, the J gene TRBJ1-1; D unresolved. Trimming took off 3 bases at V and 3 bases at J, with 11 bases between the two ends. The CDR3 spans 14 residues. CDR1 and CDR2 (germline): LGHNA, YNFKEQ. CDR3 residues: CASSHRYTDTEAFF. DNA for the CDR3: TGTGCCAGCAGCCACAGGTATACGGACACTGAAGCTTTCTTT.

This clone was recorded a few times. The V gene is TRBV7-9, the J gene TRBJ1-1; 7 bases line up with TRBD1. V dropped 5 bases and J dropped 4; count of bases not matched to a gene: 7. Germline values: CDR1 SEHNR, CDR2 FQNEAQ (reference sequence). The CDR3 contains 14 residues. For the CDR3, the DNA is TGTGCCAGCAGCAAACAGGGGCTCGGCACTGAAGCTTTCTTT. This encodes CASSKQGLGTEAFF.

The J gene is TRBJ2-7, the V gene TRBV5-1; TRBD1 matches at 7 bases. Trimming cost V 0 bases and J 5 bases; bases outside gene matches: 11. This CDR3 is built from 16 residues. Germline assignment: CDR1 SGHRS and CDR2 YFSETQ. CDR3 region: CASSLVPTGSVDEQYF. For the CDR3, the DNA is TGCGCCAGCAGCTTGGTTCCGACAGGGTCCGTGGACGAGCAGTACTTC.

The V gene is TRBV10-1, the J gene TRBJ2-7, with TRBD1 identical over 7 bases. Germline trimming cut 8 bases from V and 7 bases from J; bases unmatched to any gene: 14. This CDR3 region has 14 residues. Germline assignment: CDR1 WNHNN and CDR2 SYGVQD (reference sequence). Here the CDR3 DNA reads TGCGCCAGCGCCCGTAGTACAGGGGTGGAAGAGCAGTACTTC. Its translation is CASARSTGVEEQYF.

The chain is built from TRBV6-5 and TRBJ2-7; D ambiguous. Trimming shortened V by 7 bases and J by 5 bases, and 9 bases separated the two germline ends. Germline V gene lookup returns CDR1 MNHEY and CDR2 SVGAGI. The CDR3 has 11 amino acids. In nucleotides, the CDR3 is TGTGCCAGCACAGGCCCAAACGAGCAGTACTTC. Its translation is CASTGPNEQYF.

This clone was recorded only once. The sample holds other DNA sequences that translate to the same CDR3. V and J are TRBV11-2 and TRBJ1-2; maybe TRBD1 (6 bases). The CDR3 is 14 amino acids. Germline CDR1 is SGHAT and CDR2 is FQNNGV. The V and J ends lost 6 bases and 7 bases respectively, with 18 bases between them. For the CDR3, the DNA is TGTGCCAGCAGTCTCCCCTCCCCAGGGGCTGGCTACACCTTC. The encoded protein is CASSLPSPGAGYTF. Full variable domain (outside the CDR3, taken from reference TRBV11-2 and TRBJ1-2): EAGVAQSPRYKIIEKRQSVAFWCNPISGHATLYWYQQILGQGPKLLIQFQNNGVVDDSQLPKDRFSAERLKGVDSTLKIQPAKLEDSAVYLCASSLPSPGAGYTFGSGTRLTVV.

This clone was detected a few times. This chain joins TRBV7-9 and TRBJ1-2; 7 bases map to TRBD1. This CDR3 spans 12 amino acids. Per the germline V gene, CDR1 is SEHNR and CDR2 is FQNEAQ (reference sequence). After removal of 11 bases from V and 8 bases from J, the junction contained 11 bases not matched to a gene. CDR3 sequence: CAPTREGQGYTF. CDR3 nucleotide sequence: TGTGCCCCAACGCGGGAGGGACAGGGCTACACCTTC.

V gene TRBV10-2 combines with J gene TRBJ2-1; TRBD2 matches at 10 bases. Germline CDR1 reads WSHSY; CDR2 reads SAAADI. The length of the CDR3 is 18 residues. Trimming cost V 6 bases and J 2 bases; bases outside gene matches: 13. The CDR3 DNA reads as TGCGCCAGCAGACAATGGGTAGCGGGGGGTATCCCCTACAATGAGCAGTTCTTC. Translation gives CASRQWVAGGIPYNEQFF.

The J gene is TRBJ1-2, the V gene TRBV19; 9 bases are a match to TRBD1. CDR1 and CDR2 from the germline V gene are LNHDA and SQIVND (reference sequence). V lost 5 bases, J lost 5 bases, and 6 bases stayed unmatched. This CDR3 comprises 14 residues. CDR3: CASSSGTGIYGYTF. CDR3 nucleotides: TGTGCCAGTAGTTCCGGGACAGGGATTTATGGCTACACCTTC.

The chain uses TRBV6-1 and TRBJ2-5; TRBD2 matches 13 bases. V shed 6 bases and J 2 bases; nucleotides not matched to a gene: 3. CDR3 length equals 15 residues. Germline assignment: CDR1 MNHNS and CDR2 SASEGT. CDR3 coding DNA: TGTGCCAGCAGGGTGACTAGCGGGGGGCAAGAGACCCAGTACTTC. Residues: CASRVTSGGQETQYF.

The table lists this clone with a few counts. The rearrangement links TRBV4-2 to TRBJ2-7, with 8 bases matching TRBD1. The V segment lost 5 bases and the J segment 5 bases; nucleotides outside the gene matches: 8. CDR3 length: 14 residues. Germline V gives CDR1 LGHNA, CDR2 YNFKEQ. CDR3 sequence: CASSRQGYIHEQYF. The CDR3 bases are TGTGCCAGCAGCAGACAGGGGTACATCCACGAGCAGTACTTC.